The rows below give T cell receptor beta chains drawn from one sample of a study of shared clonotypes between healthy human individuals. Only in-frame clones appear in the TCRdb table, and some are missing; sequencing was by immunoSEQ multiplex PCR. The sample records 190,000 or so clones, about 66% being singletons. The material sequenced was memory CD4+ T cells sorted from blood. Source of these receptors: a man between 25 and 39 years old in good health. Both conserved end residues are trimmed from each CDR3. The order of the fields is V gene, J gene, CDR3 protein.

TRBV28	TRBJ2-3	ASSLGAGAFGTQY
TRBV29-1	TRBJ1-1	SGGQGPGSTEAF
TRBV18	TRBJ2-3	ASSFTSRTDTQY
TRBV7-2	TRBJ1-5	ASSLGTGLRNQPQH
TRBV9	TRBJ2-7	ASSVGPGAYEQY
TRBV6-1	TRBJ2-7	ASSALPGQGAYEQY
TRBV5-4	TRBJ2-3	ASSFGTSGSTDTQY
TRBV29-1	TRBJ2-2	SVTGIQNTGELF
TRBV10-3	TRBJ1-4	AISEFGIGELF
TRBV4-2	TRBJ1-5	ASSQDRLGNQPQH
TRBV28	TRBJ2-3	ASSGQGAHTDTQY
TRBV5-1	TRBJ2-7	ASSLKADYEQY
TRBV5-1	TRBJ2-1	ATGSLDNEQF
TRBV30	TRBJ2-1	AWSVWTSGRGNEQF
TRBV7-6	TRBJ2-5	ASSLGIAGVRGETQY
TRBV29-1	TRBJ2-3	SVDALGVDTQY
TRBV18	TRBJ2-1	ASSQGTGGDEQF
TRBV28	TRBJ1-1	ASSPLQAGAF